This TCR beta chain was retrieved from a study of healthy donors' naive CD4 and CD8 T cells. Whole-study findings and limits: Negatively charged CDR3s marked CD8+ lineage; positively charged CDR3s marked CD4+ lineage. Chains were not paired, since alpha and beta were sequenced in bulk. CDR3 charge plus V and J genes appeared to account for about an eighth of CD4/CD8 variance.

Germline CDR1 reads SQVTM; CDR2 reads ANQGSEA. V shed 6 bases and J shed 1 base, with 10 bases lying between them. The CDR3 has 12 residues. This clonotype was found a few times. Its antigen is unidentified. Each TCR library used 450 to 600 ng of total RNA and a linear amplification protocol. Each CDR3 protein gets one entry after TCRdb re-called the reads with MiXCR. The sample yields about 180,000 distinct CDR3 sequences, over 60% seen once. The rearrangement uses TRBV29-1 and TRBJ2-7; tentative D call: TRBD1 (5 bases). The sequenced sample consisted of naive CD4+ and CD8+ T cells sorted from blood, pooled from several donors. The receptor was derived from a pool of human donors in good health; the sample pools cells from several healthy donors. CDR3 nucleotide sequence: TGCAGCGTCTGGACACCGTCCTACGAGCAGTACTTC. Residues: CSVWTPSYEQYF.